Listed below are T cell receptor beta chains from one sample, sequenced in a study of patients and donors after allogeneic stem cell transplantation. TCRdb re-called the RT-PCR reads through MiXCR, storing one row per CDR3 protein. The repertoire holds 9,500 to 10,000 distinct CDR3 sequences, with 5.5% to 7% as singletons. Material for sequencing was blood, either unsorted or a sorted T cell fraction (not recorded which). The receptors here all came from a human donor who was either an allogeneic HSCT recipient or a stem cell or donor lymphocyte infusion donor (not recorded which). It is not recorded whose cells these are; they may come from a transplant donor. The CDR3 runs from the conserved cysteine through the conserved F or W. Fields, in order: D gene, J gene, V gene, CDR3 length, clone size, CDR3 protein, CDR3 DNA. D genes are given only for firm matches. A clone size is listed for some rows: how often the clone was seen (once, few, many), or a class if it is expanded.

TRBD1	TRBJ1-2	TRBV3-1	14	large	CASSPRQGGYGYTF	TGTGCCAGCAGCCCCAGACAGGGAGGCTATGGCTACACCTTC
-	TRBJ1-6	TRBV14	12	few	CASSQDGRSLHF	TGTGCCAGCAGCCAAGATGGGCGGTCCCTCCACTTT
-	TRBJ2-1	TRBV28	14	many	CASSVTVAYNEQFF	TGTGCCAGCAGTGTGACAGTCGCCTACAATGAGCAGTTCTTC
TRBD2	TRBJ2-7	TRBV4-3	13	-	CASSQDGTSVRYF	TGCGCCAGCAGCCAAGACGGGACTAGTGTTCGGTACTTC
-	TRBJ1-5	TRBV7-2	13	many	CASGGGQRQPQHF	TGTGCCAGCGGCGGAGGGCAGCGTCAGCCCCAGCATTTT
TRBD1	TRBJ2-5	TRBV20-1	12	many	CSAPGGGETQYF	TGCAGTGCCCCAGGGGGCGGGGAGACCCAGTACTTC
-	TRBJ2-3	TRBV18	13	-	CASSLSSTDTQYF	TGTGCCAGCTCACTATCTAGCACAGATACGCAGTATTTT
TRBD2	TRBJ2-1	TRBV9	16	many	CASSVVSGRIYNEQFF	TGTGCCAGCAGCGTAGTATCCGGGAGGATCTACAATGAGCAGTTCTTC
-	TRBJ2-5	TRBV6-6	16	medium-sized	CASSYGTGTGQETQYF	TGTGCCAGCAGTTATGGTACTGGGACGGGTCAAGAGACCCAGTACTTC
TRBD1	TRBJ1-5	TRBV6-1	16	many	CASSERRDRSYQPQHF	TGTGCCAGCAGTGAGCGCCGGGACAGGTCGTATCAGCCCCAGCATTTT
-	TRBJ2-7	TRBV20-1	12	medium-sized	CSARGLSTEQYF	TGCAGTGCCCGAGGCCTTTCGACCGAGCAGTACTTC
-	TRBJ1-2	TRBV18	12	many	CASSVGQEGYTF	TGTGCCAGCTCGGTCGGGCAGGAGGGCTACACCTTC
-	TRBJ1-2	TRBV4-1	16	medium-sized	CASSLDVGRFNYGYTF	TGCGCCAGCAGCCTTGACGTAGGGCGGTTTAACTATGGCTACACCTTC
TRBD2	TRBJ2-5	TRBV6-2/TRBV6-3	18	-	CASSYPSGRARNQETQYF	TGTGCCAGCAGTTACCCTAGCGGGAGGGCCAGGAACCAAGAGACCCAGTACTTC
-	TRBJ2-1	TRBV5-1	12	-	CASQGPALPQFF	TGCGCCAGCCAAGGGCCCGCCCTCCCCCAGTTCTTC
TRBD1	TRBJ2-1	TRBV15	15	many	CATSRGQGVGNEQFF	TGTGCCACCAGCAGAGGACAGGGGGTGGGCAATGAGCAGTTCTTC
-	TRBJ1-5	TRBV6-6	12	many	CASSYSGQPQHF	TGTGCCAGCAGTTACTCGGGGCAGCCCCAGCATTTT
-	TRBJ2-7	TRBV4-1	15	many	CASSQDSAGYYEQYF	TGCGCCAGCAGCCAAGATTCGGCGGGTTACTACGAGCAGTACTTC